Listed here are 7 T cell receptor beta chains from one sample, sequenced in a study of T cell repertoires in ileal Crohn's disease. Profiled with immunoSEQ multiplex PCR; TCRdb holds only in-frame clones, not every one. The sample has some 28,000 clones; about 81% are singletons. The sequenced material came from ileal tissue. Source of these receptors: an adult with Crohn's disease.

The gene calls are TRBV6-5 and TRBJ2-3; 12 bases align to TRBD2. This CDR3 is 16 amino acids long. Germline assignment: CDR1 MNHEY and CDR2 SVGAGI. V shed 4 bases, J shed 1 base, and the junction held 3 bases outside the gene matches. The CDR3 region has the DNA TGTGCCAGCAGTTGGAGGACTAGCGGGGGCACAGATACGCAGTATTTT. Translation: CASSWRTSGGTDTQYF.

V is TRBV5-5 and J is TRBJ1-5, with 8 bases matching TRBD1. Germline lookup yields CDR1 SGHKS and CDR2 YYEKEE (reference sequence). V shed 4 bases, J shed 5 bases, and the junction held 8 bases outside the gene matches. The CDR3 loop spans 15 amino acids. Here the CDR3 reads CASSRTGQIHQPQHF. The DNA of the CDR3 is TGTGCCAGCAGCCGGACAGGGCAGATTCATCAGCCCCAGCATTTT.

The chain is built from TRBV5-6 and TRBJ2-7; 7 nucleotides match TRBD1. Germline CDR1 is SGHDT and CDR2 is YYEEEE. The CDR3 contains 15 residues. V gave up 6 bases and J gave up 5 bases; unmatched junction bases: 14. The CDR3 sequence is CASNLNPTGINEQYF. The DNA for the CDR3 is TGTGCCAGCAACCTGAACCCGACAGGGATCAACGAGCAGTACTTC.

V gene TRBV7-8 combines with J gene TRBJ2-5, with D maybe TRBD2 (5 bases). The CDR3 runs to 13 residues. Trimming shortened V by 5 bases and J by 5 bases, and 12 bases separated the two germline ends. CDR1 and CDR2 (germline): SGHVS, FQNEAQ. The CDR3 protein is CASSPGGRETQYF. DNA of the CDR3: TGTGCCAGCAGCCCGGGCGGGCGGGAGACCCAGTACTTC.

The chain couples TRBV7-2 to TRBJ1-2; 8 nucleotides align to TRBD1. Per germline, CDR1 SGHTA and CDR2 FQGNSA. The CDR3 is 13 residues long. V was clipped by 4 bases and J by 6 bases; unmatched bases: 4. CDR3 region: CASSYWTGHGYTF. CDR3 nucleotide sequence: TGTGCCAGCAGCTATTGGACAGGGCATGGCTACACCTTC.

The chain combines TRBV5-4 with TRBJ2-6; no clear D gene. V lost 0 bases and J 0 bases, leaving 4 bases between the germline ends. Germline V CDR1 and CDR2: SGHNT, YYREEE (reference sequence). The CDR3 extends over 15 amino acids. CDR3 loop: CASSLARSGANVLTF. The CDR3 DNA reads TGTGCCAGCAGCTTGGCCCGCTCTGGGGCCAACGTCCTGACTTTC.

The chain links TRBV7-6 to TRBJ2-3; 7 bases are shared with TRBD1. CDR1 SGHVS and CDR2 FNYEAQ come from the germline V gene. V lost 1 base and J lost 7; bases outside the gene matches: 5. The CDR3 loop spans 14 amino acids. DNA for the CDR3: TGTGCCAGCAGCTTAGGGACAGGTGCAAATACGCAGTATTTT. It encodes CASSLGTGANTQYF.